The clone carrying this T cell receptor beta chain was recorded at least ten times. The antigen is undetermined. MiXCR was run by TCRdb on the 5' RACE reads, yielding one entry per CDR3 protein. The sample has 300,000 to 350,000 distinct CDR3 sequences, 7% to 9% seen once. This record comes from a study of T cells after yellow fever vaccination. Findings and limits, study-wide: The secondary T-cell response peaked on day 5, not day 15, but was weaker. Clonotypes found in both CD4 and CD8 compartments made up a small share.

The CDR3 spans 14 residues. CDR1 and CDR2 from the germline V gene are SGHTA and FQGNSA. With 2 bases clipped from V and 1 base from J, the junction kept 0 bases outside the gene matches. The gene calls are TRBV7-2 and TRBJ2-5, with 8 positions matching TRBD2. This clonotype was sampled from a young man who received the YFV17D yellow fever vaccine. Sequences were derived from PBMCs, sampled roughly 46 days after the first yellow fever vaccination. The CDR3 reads CASSLTSGQETQYF. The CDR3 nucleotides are TGTGCCAGCAGCTTAACTAGCGGCCAAGAGACCCAGTACTTC.